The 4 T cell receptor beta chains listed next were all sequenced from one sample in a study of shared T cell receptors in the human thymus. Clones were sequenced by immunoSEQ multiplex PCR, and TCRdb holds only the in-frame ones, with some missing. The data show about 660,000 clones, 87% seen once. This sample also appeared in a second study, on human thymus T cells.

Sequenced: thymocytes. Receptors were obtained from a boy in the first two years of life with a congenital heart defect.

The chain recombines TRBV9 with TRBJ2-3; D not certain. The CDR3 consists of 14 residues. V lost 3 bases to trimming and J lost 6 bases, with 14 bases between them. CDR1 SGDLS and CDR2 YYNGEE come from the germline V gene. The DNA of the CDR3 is TGTGCCAGCAGCGCTAGTTTCTCTTTGGATACGCAGTATTTT. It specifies CASSASFSLDTQYF.

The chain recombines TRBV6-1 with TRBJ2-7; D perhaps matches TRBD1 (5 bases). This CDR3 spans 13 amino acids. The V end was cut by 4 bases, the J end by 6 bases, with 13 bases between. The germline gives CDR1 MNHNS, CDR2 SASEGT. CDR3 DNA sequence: TGTGCCAGCAGTGGGCAGGGTTTGCGCGAGCAGTACTTC. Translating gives CASSGQGLREQYF.

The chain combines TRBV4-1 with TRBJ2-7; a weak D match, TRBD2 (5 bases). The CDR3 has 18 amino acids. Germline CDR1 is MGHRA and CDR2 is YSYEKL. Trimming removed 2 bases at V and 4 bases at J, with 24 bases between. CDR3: CASSQKNPLDGGPYEQYF. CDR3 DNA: TGCGCCAGCAGCCAAAAAAACCCGTTAGACGGAGGTCCTTACGAGCAGTACTTC.

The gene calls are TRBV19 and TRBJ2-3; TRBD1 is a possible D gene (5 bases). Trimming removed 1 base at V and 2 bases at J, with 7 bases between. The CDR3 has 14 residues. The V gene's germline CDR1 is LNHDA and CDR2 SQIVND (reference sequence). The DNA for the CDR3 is TGTGCCAGTAGTATAGTAGGGGTCACAGATACGCAGTATTTT. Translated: CASSIVGVTDTQYF.